The 29 T cell receptor beta chains below were found in one sample sequenced in a study of neoadjuvant anti-PD-1 for oral cavity cancer. Generated by immunoSEQ multiplex PCR, the TCRdb table keeps only in-frame clones and is missing some. The top ten clones hold 3% to 3.5% of a sample with about 14,000 clones, 60% to 80% of them seen once. The sample in question was PBMCs, obtained before nivolumab (anti-PD-1) treatment. These receptors originate from a person aged 40 to 85 with oral cavity squamous cell carcinoma.

A single count supports this clone. The chain links TRBV6-1 to TRBJ2-6, with D tentatively TRBD1 (6 bases). Per the germline V gene, CDR1 is MNHNS and CDR2 is SASEGT. This CDR3 has 14 residues. V lost 5 bases and J lost 2, with 7 bases in between. As DNA, the CDR3 is TGTGCCAGCAGTCAGGGGCCTGGGGCCAACGTCCTGACTTTC. It translates to CASSQGPGANVLTF.

CDR3 protein: CAIKLEADTQYF. The CDR3 bases are TGTGCCATCAAACTGGAGGCAGATACGCAGTATTTT. This sequence joins TRBV10-3 and TRBJ2-3, with D tentatively TRBD2 (5 bases). Germline CDR1 ENHRY, CDR2 SYGVKD. The CDR3 is 12 residues long. V was trimmed by 7 bases and J by 4 bases, leaving 9 bases between them.

This chain links TRBV27 with TRBJ2-5; TRBD2 is a possible D gene (8 bases). Germline V gene data show CDR1 as MNHEY and CDR2 as SMNVEV (reference sequence). Trimming stripped 6 bases from V and 4 bases from J, with 18 bases between. The CDR3 spans 15 residues. The CDR3 sequence: CASSPGTAGVETQYF. Here the CDR3 DNA reads TGTGCCAGCAGCCCGGGGACAGCGGGGGTAGAGACCCAGTACTTC.

This chain connects TRBV7-9 to TRBJ2-2, with 10 bases matching TRBD1. The germline V gene has CDR1 SEHNR and CDR2 FQNEAQ (reference sequence). Losses at the gene ends were 3 bases for V and 6 bases for J; bases not matched to a gene: 4. The CDR3 has 15 amino acids. DNA of the CDR3: TGTGCCAGCAGCTTTCCGGGACAGGGGTCCGGGGAGCTGTTTTTT. This gives the protein CASSFPGQGSGELFF.

This clone turned up a few times. This rearrangement joins TRBV29-1 to TRBJ1-4; 10 positions match TRBD1. Trimming cost V 7 bases and J 8 bases; bases outside gene matches: 7. The CDR3 is made up of 13 amino acids. CDR1 is SQVTM and CDR2 is ANQGSEA in the germline V gene. CDR3 nucleotides: TGCAGCGGAGTTGGACAGGGGGAGGAAAAACTGTTTTTT. This translates into CSGVGQGEEKLFF.

This clone came up once. V and J are TRBV28 and TRBJ2-7; a weak D match, TRBD1 (5 bases). V lost 2 bases and J lost 3, with 5 bases in between. The CDR3 sequence is 12 residues long. CDR1 and CDR2 (germline): MDHEN, SYDVKM. CDR3 nucleotide sequence: TGTGCCAGCAGTTTACAGGGCTACGAGCAGTACTTC. Translation gives CASSLQGYEQYF. The whole variable domain, remainder taken from reference TRBV28 and TRBJ2-7, is DVKVTQSSRYLVKRTGEKVFLECVQDMDHENMFWYRQDPGLGLRLIYFSYDVKMKEKGDIPEGYSVSREKKERFSLILESASTNQTSMYLCASSLQGYEQYFGPGTRLTVT.

This chain joins TRBV5-8 and TRBJ2-2; D remains unclear. Germline CDR1 reads SGHTS; CDR2 reads YDEGEE. The CDR3 is 14 residues long. Deletions cut 5 bases from V and 4 bases from J, with 12 bases between. CDR3 region: CASSLAGSTGELFF. In DNA form, the CDR3 reads TGTGCCAGCAGTTTAGCAGGATCCACCGGGGAGCTGTTTTTT.

This clone was counted only a few times. V gene TRBV7-9 combines with J gene TRBJ2-1; 10 bases agree with TRBD1. The CDR3 contains 14 residues. Losses at the gene ends were 8 bases for V and 12 bases for J; bases not matched to a gene: 13. Germline CDR1 reads SEHNR; CDR2 reads FQNEAQ (reference sequence). As DNA, the CDR3 is TGTGCCAGCGAACAGGGACAGGGGACGATTGGGCAGTTCTTC. It encodes CASEQGQGTIGQFF.

The chain combines TRBV5-1 with TRBJ2-7; maybe TRBD1 (6 bases). This CDR3 spans 13 amino acids. Germline CDR1 and CDR2: SGHRS and YFSETQ. V was pared by 4 bases and J by 5 bases, with 13 bases between. The CDR3 here is CASSRTGIDEQYF. The CDR3 nucleotides read TGCGCCAGCAGCCGCACAGGGATCGACGAGCAGTACTTC.

The chain's CDR3 is CASSQGSGTSGTSYEQYF. CDR3 DNA sequence: TGCGCCAGCAGCCAAGGTAGTGGGACTAGCGGGACTTCCTACGAGCAGTACTTC. This chain links TRBV4-1 with TRBJ2-7; 13 bases fit TRBD2. Germline assignment: CDR1 MGHRA and CDR2 YSYEKL. CDR3 length: 18 amino acids. The junction had 7 bases not matched to a gene; V was cut back by 1 base and J by 1 base.

The genes are TRBV2 and TRBJ2-1; weak D call: TRBD2 (6 bases). Germline CDR1 SNHLY, CDR2 FYNNEI. V was pared by 1 base and J by 0 bases, with 7 bases between. The CDR3 is 15 amino acids. The CDR3 DNA sequence: TGTGCCAGCAGTGAAGAGGGACTCTCCTACAATGAGCAGTTCTTC. Translating it yields CASSEEGLSYNEQFF. Drawing the rest from reference TRBV2 and TRBJ2-1, the complete variable domain is EPEVTQTPSHQVTQMGQEVILRCVPISNHLYFYWYRQILGQKVEFLVSFYNNEISEKSEIFDDQFSVERPDGSNFTLKIRSTKLEDSAMYFCASSEEGLSYNEQFFGPGTRLTVL.

The chain joins TRBV5-4 to TRBJ2-3, with 7 nucleotides matching TRBD1. The CDR3 is 15 residues long. The germline V gene encodes CDR1 SGHNT and CDR2 YYREEE (reference sequence). V was clipped by 5 bases and J by 0 bases; unmatched bases: 6. The CDR3 sequence: CASRPGQISTDTQYF. DNA of the CDR3: TGTGCCAGCAGACCGGGACAGATCAGCACAGATACGCAGTATTTT. Using reference TRBV5-4 and TRBJ2-3 for the parts outside the CDR3, the full variable domain is ETGVTQSPTHLIKTRGQQVTLRCSSQSGHNTVSWYQQALGQGPQFIFQYYREEENGRGNFPPRFSGLQFPNYSSELNVNALELDDSALYLCASRPGQISTDTQYFGPGTRLTVL.

The gene calls are TRBV4-2 and TRBJ2-7; 7 bases map to TRBD2. V lost 2 bases, J lost 7 bases, and 5 bases stayed unmatched. Germline loops: CDR1 LGHNA, CDR2 YNFKEQ. The CDR3 has 13 amino acids. The CDR3 DNA is TGTGCCAGCAGCCAAACTAGCGTGGGGGAGCAGTACTTC. This codes for CASSQTSVGEQYF.

In its sample, this clone was seen once. CDR3 sequence: CASSLWDRVYNEQFF. The CDR3 DNA reads as TGTGCCAGCAGCTTATGGGACAGGGTATACAATGAGCAGTTCTTC. The rearrangement joins TRBV13 to TRBJ2-1, with TRBD1 matching 9 bases. Trimming at V came to 2 bases and at J to 4 bases, leaving 3 bases not matched to a gene. Germline V gene data show CDR1 as PRHDT and CDR2 as FYEKMQ (reference sequence). There are 15 residues in the CDR3. Filled out from reference TRBV13 and TRBJ2-1, the complete variable domain reads AAGVIQSPRHLIKEKRETATLKCYPIPRHDTVYWYQQGPGQDPQFLISFYEKMQSDKGSIPDRFSAQQFSDYHSELNMSSLELGDSALYFCASSLWDRVYNEQFFGPGTRLTVL.

This clone has only a few counts. The chain joins TRBV5-4 to TRBJ1-1; TRBD1 matches at 7 bases. Unmatched junction bases numbered 2, after V lost 2 bases and J lost 7 bases. The germline gives CDR1 SGHNT, CDR2 YYREEE (reference sequence). The CDR3 runs to 12 residues. The CDR3 spells CASSLRDSEAFF. The CDR3 region has the DNA TGTGCCAGCAGCTTACGGGACAGTGAAGCTTTCTTT.

This clone was picked up one time. The rearrangement uses TRBV5-5 and TRBJ2-7, with TRBD2 matching 11 bases. J was trimmed by 7 bases and V by 0 bases; bases with no gene match: 3. The germline V gene has CDR1 SGHKS and CDR2 YYEKEE (reference sequence). The CDR3 consists of 14 residues. The CDR3 loop is CASSLALAGVEQYF. CDR3 in DNA: TGTGCCAGCAGCTTGGCACTAGCGGGAGTTGAGCAGTACTTC.

This sequence joins TRBV30 and TRBJ2-1; no firm D call. Germline V gene sequence: CDR1 GTSNPN, CDR2 SVGIG (reference sequence). The V and J ends lost 6 bases and 12 bases respectively, with 15 bases between them. The CDR3 is 11 residues long. CDR3 loop: CACQAAVGQFF. The CDR3 DNA follows: TGTGCCTGCCAGGCCGCTGTGGGGCAGTTCTTC. Full variable domain (remainder filled in from reference TRBV30 and TRBJ2-1): SQTIHQWPATLVQPVGSPLSLECTVEGTSNPNLYWYRQAAGRGLQLLFYSVGIGQISSEVPQNLSASRPQDRQFILSSKKLLLSDSGFYLCACQAAVGQFFGPGTRLTVL.

The V gene is TRBV6-1, the J gene TRBJ1-1; D gene ambiguous. CDR1 is MNHNS and CDR2 is SASEGT in the germline V gene. The V and J ends lost 6 bases and 2 bases respectively, with 10 bases between them. The CDR3 length is 13 residues. CDR3: CASSFGLNTEAFF. CDR3 nucleotide sequence: TGTGCCAGCAGCTTCGGATTAAACACTGAAGCTTTCTTT.

This rearrangement joins TRBV10-3 to TRBJ1-2; 9 bases are a match to TRBD1. V lost 6 bases to trimming and J lost 4 bases; unmatched junction nucleotides: 9. The V gene's germline CDR1 is ENHRY and CDR2 SYGVKD. The CDR3 contains 15 residues. The CDR3 coding sequence is TGTGCCATCAGAAAACCACAGGGGGCAGGCTATGGCTACACCTTC. Translated, it gives CAIRKPQGAGYGYTF.

The genes are TRBV7-8 and TRBJ2-1; 9 bases fit TRBD1. This CDR3 has 16 residues. After removal of 1 base from V and 6 bases from J, the junction contained 7 bases not matched to a gene. Germline assignment: CDR1 SGHVS and CDR2 FQNEAQ. This CDR3 is CASSLEVGQGFNEQFF. The CDR3 DNA follows: TGTGCCAGCAGCTTAGAGGTGGGACAGGGATTCAATGAGCAGTTCTTC.

V and J are TRBV5-5 and TRBJ2-2, with unresolved D. CDR3 length: 14 amino acids. With 0 bases removed from V and 8 bases from J, the gap between germline ends came to 11 bases. The germline gives CDR1 SGHKS, CDR2 YYEKEE (reference sequence). The CDR3 DNA reads as TGTGCCAGCAGCTTGGACCCGTTCGGTGGGGAGCTGTTTTTT. This translates into CASSLDPFGGELFF. The full variable domain, completed using reference TRBV5-5 and TRBJ2-2, is DAGVTQSPTHLIKTRGQQVTLRCSPISGHKSVSWYQQVLGQGPQFIFQYYEKEERGRGNFPDRFSARQFPNYSSELNVNALLLGDSALYLCASSLDPFGGELFFGEGSRLTVL.

This chain joins TRBV6-5 and TRBJ2-1; possibly TRBD1 or TRBD2 for D (5 bases each). CDR3 size: 14 residues. With 5 bases removed from V and 6 bases from J, the gap between germline ends came to 14 bases. Per the germline V gene, CDR1 is MNHEY and CDR2 is SVGAGI. CDR3 nucleotides: TGTGCCAGCAGTGCCACCGGGACCGGCAATGAGCAGTTCTTC. Amino acids: CASSATGTGNEQFF.

J is TRBJ1-1 and V is TRBV5-1; D ambiguous. V was cut by 0 bases and J by 0 bases, with 15 bases left in between. In germline, CDR1 is SGHRS, CDR2 YFSETQ. This CDR3 is built from 17 residues. The CDR3 DNA sequence: TGCGCCAGCAGCTTGGGCAGAAGGGTGATGATGAACACTGAAGCTTTCTTT. Translation: CASSLGRRVMMNTEAFF.

CDR3 nucleotide sequence: TGTGCCAGCAGCCTCCACCCTATGAACACTGAAGCTTTCTTT. It translates to CASSLHPMNTEAFF. The chain links TRBV11-2 to TRBJ1-1; no clear D gene. The CDR3 is 14 amino acids. In germline, CDR1 is SGHAT, CDR2 FQNNGV. V lost 5 bases and J lost 0, with 10 bases in between. The full variable domain, rest sourced from reference TRBV11-2 and TRBJ1-1, is EAGVAQSPRYKIIEKRQSVAFWCNPISGHATLYWYQQILGQGPKLLIQFQNNGVVDDSQLPKDRFSAERLKGVDSTLKIQPAKLEDSAVYLCASSLHPMNTEAFFGQGTRLTVV.

The V gene is TRBV7-3, the J gene TRBJ2-2, with a weak D call TRBD2 (6 bases). V was trimmed by 5 bases and J by 3 bases, leaving 13 bases between them. This CDR3 is built from 15 residues. Germline V gene data show CDR1 as SGHTA and CDR2 as FQGTGA. Here the CDR3 DNA reads TGTGCCAGCAGCGCCGACAGCGGGTACACCGGGGAGCTGTTTTTT. Amino acids: CASSADSGYTGELFF.

The chain combines TRBV28 with TRBJ1-2; TRBD1 is a possible D gene (6 bases). This CDR3 is built from 13 residues. Trimming cost V 5 bases and J 8 bases, with 15 bases left between them. Germline CDR1 MDHEN, CDR2 SYDVKM. The DNA of the CDR3 is TGTGCCAGCAGTGTCGACAGGTCTGGCGGCTACACCTTC. Protein product: CASSVDRSGGYTF.

The chain carries TRBV5-1 and TRBJ2-2, with 10 bases fitting TRBD1. This CDR3 is 16 amino acids long. The ends lost 2 bases at V and 5 bases at J; junction bases unmatched: 6. Germline lookup yields CDR1 SGHRS and CDR2 YFSETQ. CDR3 DNA: TGCGCCAGCAGCTTTATAGGACAGGGGGAGACCGGGGAGCTGTTTTTT. This sequence encodes CASSFIGQGETGELFF.

V is TRBV4-2 and J is TRBJ2-3; maybe TRBD2 (6 bases). The CDR3 is made up of 17 amino acids. Trimming left V 0 bases short and J 4 bases short, with 17 bases between. Germline CDR1 and CDR2: LGHNA and YNFKEQ. For the CDR3, the DNA is TGTGCCAGCAGCCAAGAGGTGGCCGGGGGTGGCGCAGATACGCAGTATTTT. Translated, it gives CASSQEVAGGGADTQYF.

The chain employs TRBV5-1 and TRBJ1-2; no definite D call. The V gene's germline CDR1 is SGHRS and CDR2 YFSETQ. This CDR3 is 13 amino acids long. Trimming cost V 3 bases and J 4 bases, with 10 bases left between them. CDR3 in amino acids: CASSSDLLYGYTF. The CDR3 DNA reads as TGCGCCAGCAGCTCGGATCTTCTCTATGGCTACACCTTC.